Below are 2 T cell receptor beta chains sequenced from a single sample in a study of identical twins (dated by TCRdb to 2016 to 2017). Library generation was performed with 5' RACE. Sequencing was performed on an Illumina HiSeq 2000. TCRdb reanalyzed the raw reads on its own, using fastp at Q25 for trimming and MiXCR for clone calling, and kept in-frame beta chains. Rows are combined by CDR3 protein, so each entry shows the most common genes and DNA. The sample table records hundreds of thousands of distinct CDR3 sequences; about 12% of these occur just once. 7.2% of the sample lies in the top ten. The data were also submitted as part of a second study, on yellow fever vaccine responses in identical twins.

Sequences were obtained from CD8+ T cells sorted from blood. These receptor sequences come from a woman between 18 and 29 years old in good health.

On this clonotype: A single base separates this from a much larger clone, so it may be a read error. The J gene is TRBJ1-1, the V gene TRBV12-3 or TRBV12-4, with D uncertain. The CDR3 spans 13 residues. V lost 4 bases and J lost 6, with 12 bases in between. The CDR3 sequence is CASSWLRNAEAFF. The CDR3 DNA sequence: TGTGCCAGCAGTTGGTTACGTAACGCTGAAGCTTTCTTT.

This sequence joins TRBV6-5 and TRBJ2-3, with D perhaps TRBD1 (6 bases). V shed 0 bases and J shed 5 bases, with 15 bases lying between them. In germline, CDR1 is MNHEY, CDR2 SVGAGI. The length of the CDR3 is 16 residues. The CDR3 DNA reads as TGTGCCAGCAGTTACTCGATACAGGGCGCATTAGATACGCAGTATTTT. Its translation is CASSYSIQGALDTQYF.